One sample yielded the 15 T cell receptor beta chains listed below, sequenced in a study of CD8+ T cells in alopecia areata. The authors extracted RNA and reverse transcribed it into cDNA as the sequencing template. The assay was immunoSEQ multiplex PCR, and TCRdb's table has in-frame clones only and misses some. Among some 190,000 clones listed, approximately 65% were seen once. The treatment was: oral pan-JAK inhibitor, 5-10 mg twice daily. The material was CD4+ T cells sorted from blood, obtained around week 44, from a patient treated with tofacitinib. The receptors here all came from a human donor with alopecia areata.

The rearrangement uses TRBV4-3 and TRBJ1-2; no clear D gene. The CDR3 covers 15 residues. The V gene's germline CDR1 is LGHNA and CDR2 YSLEER. With 0 bases removed from V and 3 bases from J, the gap between germline ends came to 11 bases. CDR3 sequence (DNA): TGCGCCAGCAGCCAAGAGTGGACCCCGGACTATGGCTACACCTTC. Its translation is CASSQEWTPDYGYTF.

The chain couples TRBV6-5 to TRBJ1-6, with 8 positions matching TRBD1. The CDR3 runs to 14 residues. Trimming at V came to 5 bases and at J to 4 bases, leaving 1 base not matched to a gene. In germline, CDR1 is MNHEY, CDR2 SVGAGI. CDR3 sequence (DNA): TGTGCCAGCAGTGACAGGGGTTATAATTCACCCCTCCACTTT. Translated, it gives CASSDRGYNSPLHF.

This clone occurred once. The J gene is TRBJ1-1, the V gene TRBV25-1, with D possibly TRBD1 on 5 matching bases. The CDR3 has 13 amino acids. Deletions cut 3 bases from V and 10 bases from J, with 15 bases between. Germline CDR1 and CDR2: MGHDK and SYGVNS. This CDR3 is CASSEALGRAAFF. The CDR3 bases are TGTGCCAGCAGTGAGGCCCTGGGCAGGGCAGCTTTCTTT.

The rearrangement joins TRBV6-5 to TRBJ2-1; D possibly matches TRBD1 or TRBD2 (6 bases each). The V end was cut by 5 bases, the J end by 16 bases, with 21 bases between. The CDR3 has 13 residues. The germline gives CDR1 MNHEY, CDR2 SVGAGI. Here the CDR3 reads CASSGGTSHRFFF. The CDR3 DNA is TGTGCCAGCAGTGGCGGGACATCTCATCGATTCTTCTTC.

This sequence joins TRBV25-1 and TRBJ2-3; TRBD1 agrees at 9 bases. V trimming: 6 bases; J trimming: 3 bases; junction bases outside the gene matches: 4. Per germline, CDR1 MGHDK and CDR2 SYGVNS. The CDR3 totals 14 residues. CDR3 loop: CASRRGTGTDTQYF. The CDR3 coding sequence is TGTGCCAGCAGGAGGGGGACAGGGACAGATACGCAGTATTTT.

This clone was counted between two and nine times. V gene TRBV7-6 combines with J gene TRBJ2-5; 7 nucleotides align to TRBD1. CDR1 and CDR2 (germline): SGHVS, FNYEAQ. The CDR3 is 12 residues long. V lost 4 bases to trimming and J lost 10 bases; unmatched junction nucleotides: 6. The CDR3 here is CASSSRQGIQYF. CDR3 sequence (DNA): TGTGCCAGCAGCTCGAGACAGGGCATCCAGTACTTC.

V gene TRBV7-7 combines with J gene TRBJ2-1; 9 bases line up with TRBD2. This CDR3 is 16 amino acids long. Germline V gene sequence: CDR1 SSHAT, CDR2 FNYEAQ (reference sequence). With V trimmed by 2 bases and J by 5 bases, 7 bases remained unmatched. CDR3 region: CASSLSGLAGNNEQFF. For the CDR3, the DNA is TGTGCCAGCAGCTTAAGTGGGCTAGCGGGGAACAATGAGCAGTTCTTC.

The J gene is TRBJ1-1, the V gene TRBV6-5; tentatively, D is TRBD1 (5 bases). Looked up from germline, CDR1 is MNHEY and CDR2 is SVGAGI. V was cut by 4 bases and J by 2 bases, with 14 bases left in between. There are 15 residues in the CDR3. The CDR3 bases are TGTGCCAGCAGTTCAAGGGGCAGCTTTAACACTGAAGCTTTCTTT. Protein sequence: CASSSRGSFNTEAFF.

The chain uses TRBV4-3 and TRBJ2-1, with TRBD2 as a possible D gene (7 bases). The CDR3 length is 15 residues. Trimming took off 4 bases at V and 3 bases at J, with 13 bases between the two ends. Germline assignment: CDR1 LGHNA and CDR2 YSLEER. The DNA for the CDR3 is TGCGCCAGCAGCCGCGGGGGCGATTACTACAATGAGCAGTTCTTC. Its translation is CASSRGGDYYNEQFF.

This chain links TRBV30 with TRBJ1-3; 12 bases line up with TRBD1. The V segment lost 3 bases and the J segment 3 bases; nucleotides outside the gene matches: 3. This CDR3 has 15 residues. CDR1 and CDR2 (germline): GTSNPN, SVGIG (reference sequence). The DNA of the CDR3 is TGTGCCTGGAGGAGGGACAGGGGGCATGGAAACACCATATATTTT. It specifies CAWRRDRGHGNTIYF.

Worth noting for this clone: This sample includes further DNA sequences coding for the same CDR3. The chain couples TRBV7-9 to TRBJ2-7; D is tentatively TRBD1 or TRBD2 (5 bases each). The V end lost 5 bases, the J end lost 0 bases, and 8 bases lay between the germline ends. The CDR3 is 13 residues long. Germline CDR1 reads SEHNR; CDR2 reads FQNEAQ (reference sequence). The chain's CDR3 is CASSPGTSYEQYF. CDR3 DNA sequence: TGTGCCAGCAGCCCCGGGACCTCCTACGAGCAGTACTTC.

Concerning this clone: At the DNA level, this CDR3 is encoded by other sequences in the same sample as well. The rearrangement joins TRBV5-6 to TRBJ1-5; D is undetermined. Germline lookup yields CDR1 SGHDT and CDR2 YYEEEE. V was trimmed by 1 base and J by 2 bases, leaving 4 bases between them. The CDR3 contains 13 residues. The CDR3 bases are TGTGCCAGCAGCTTGATTGGCAATCAGCCCCAGCATTTT. Protein sequence: CASSLIGNQPQHF.

As to this clone: A junction boundary mismatches the germline segment, possibly from a read error. V gene TRBV7-2 combines with J gene TRBJ2-5; 10 positions match TRBD2. CDR1 is SGHTA, CDR2 FQGNSA, per germline. This CDR3 has 17 amino acids. The CDR3 is CASSLAPASGGRETQYF. The CDR3 DNA sequence: TGTGCCAGCAGCCTAGCCCCGGCTAGCGGGGGACGGGAGACCCAGTACTTC.

V and J are TRBV13 and TRBJ2-7, with 8 bases matching TRBD1. With V trimmed by 8 bases and J by 1 base, 10 bases remained unmatched. This CDR3 is 15 amino acids long. Germline V lookup: CDR1 PRHDT, CDR2 FYEKMQ (reference sequence). The CDR3 nucleotides read TGTGCCAGCTCAAGGGTCGGGACAGGATCCTACGAGCAGTACTTC. It specifies CASSRVGTGSYEQYF.

This clone was found a few times. The CDR3 region has the DNA TGCAGCGTGACGTATTCGAACACTGAAGCTTTCTTT. It specifies CSVTYSNTEAFF. The chain combines TRBV29-1 with TRBJ1-1; D gene uncertain. V was trimmed by 6 bases and J by 1 base, leaving 9 bases between them. The CDR3 covers 12 residues. Germline lookup yields CDR1 SQVTM and CDR2 ANQGSEA.